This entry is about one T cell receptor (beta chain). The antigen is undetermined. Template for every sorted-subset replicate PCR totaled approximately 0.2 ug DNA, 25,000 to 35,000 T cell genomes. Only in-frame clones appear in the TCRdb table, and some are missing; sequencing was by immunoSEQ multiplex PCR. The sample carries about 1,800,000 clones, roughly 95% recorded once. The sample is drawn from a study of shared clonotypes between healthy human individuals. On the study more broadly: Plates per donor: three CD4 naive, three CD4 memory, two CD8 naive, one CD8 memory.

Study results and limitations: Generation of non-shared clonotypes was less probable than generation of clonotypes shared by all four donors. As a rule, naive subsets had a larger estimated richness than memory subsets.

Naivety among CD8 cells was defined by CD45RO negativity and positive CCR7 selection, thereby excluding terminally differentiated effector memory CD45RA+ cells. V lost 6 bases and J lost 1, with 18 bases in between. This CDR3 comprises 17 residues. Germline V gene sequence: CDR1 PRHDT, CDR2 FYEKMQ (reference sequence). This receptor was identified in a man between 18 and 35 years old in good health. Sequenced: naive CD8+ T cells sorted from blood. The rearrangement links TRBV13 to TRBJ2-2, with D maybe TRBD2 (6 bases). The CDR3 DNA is TGTGCCAGCAGTTCGGGACTCTTCGCAGAGAACACCGGGGAGCTGTTTTTT. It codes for CASSSGLFAENTGELFF.